This passage covers 27 T cell receptor beta chains from one sample sequenced in a study of blood T cell repertoires in COVID-19. Profiled with immunoSEQ multiplex PCR; TCRdb holds only in-frame clones, not every one. The sample holds 380,000 or so clones, 88% seen once. Sequenced input: PBMCs or T cells enriched from blood (not recorded which). Source of these receptors: a woman in her thirties with acute COVID-19.

This clone was counted once. The V and J genes are TRBV19 and TRBJ1-2; 7 nucleotides match TRBD1. In germline, CDR1 is LNHDA, CDR2 SQIVND (reference sequence). V shed 4 bases and J 4 bases; nucleotides not matched to a gene: 6. This CDR3 comprises 14 residues. The CDR3 spells CASSNRQGRYGYTF. The CDR3 bases are TGTGCCAGTAGTAACCGACAGGGCCGCTATGGCTACACCTTC.

The CDR3 protein is CASFKADQETQYF. The DNA for the CDR3 is TGTGCCAGCTTCAAAGCGGACCAAGAGACCCAGTACTTC. The chain is built from TRBV18 and TRBJ2-5; a possible D gene is TRBD2 (5 bases). Germline V gene sequence: CDR1 KGHSH, CDR2 LQKENI. V gave up 7 bases and J gave up 0 bases, with 9 bases separating them. The CDR3 covers 13 residues.

V gene TRBV29-1 combines with J gene TRBJ1-2; D not certain. The CDR3 runs to 13 residues. Per germline, CDR1 SQVTM and CDR2 ANQGSEA. Trimming shortened V by 4 bases and J by 6 bases, and 15 bases separated the two germline ends. In nucleotides, the CDR3 is TGCAGCGTTGCGCCTTCTCGGGTTCATGGCTACACCTTC. Translation gives CSVAPSRVHGYTF. The full variable domain, in which reference TRBV29-1 and TRBJ1-2 provide the parts outside the CDR3, is SAVISQKPSRDICQRGTSLTIQCQVDSQVTMMFWYRQQPGQSLTLIATANQGSEATYESGFVIDKFPISRPNLTFSTLTVSNMSPEDSSIYLCSVAPSRVHGYTFGSGTRLTVV.

J is TRBJ1-5 and V is TRBV6-1, with TRBD1 as a possible D gene (6 bases). The CDR3 sequence is 15 residues long. Germline V gene sequence: CDR1 MNHNS, CDR2 SASEGT. Trimming removed 2 bases from V and 5 bases from J, with 13 bases in between. The CDR3 loop is CASSETRGSHQPQHF. For the CDR3, the DNA is TGTGCCAGCAGTGAAACGAGGGGGAGCCATCAGCCCCAGCATTTT.

The chain combines TRBV4-2 with TRBJ1-4; 8 bases map to TRBD1. The ends lost 4 bases at V and 0 bases at J; junction bases unmatched: 10. Per the germline V gene, CDR1 is LGHNA and CDR2 is YNFKEQ. The CDR3 has 18 amino acids. CDR3 protein: CASSPQQGGSTTNEKLFF. CDR3 sequence (DNA): TGTGCCAGCAGCCCCCAACAGGGGGGAAGTACAACTAATGAAAAACTGTTTTTT.

The rearrangement joins TRBV19 to TRBJ2-1, with 13 bases lining up with TRBD2. Germline V gene lookup returns CDR1 LNHDA and CDR2 SQIVND (reference sequence). J gave up 15 bases and V 5 bases, and 10 bases lay outside the gene matches. There are 14 residues in the CDR3. The CDR3 sequence: CASSGTSGGAYPFF. As DNA, the CDR3 is TGTGCCAGTAGTGGAACTAGCGGGGGGGCCTATCCGTTCTTC.

The chain recombines TRBV5-6 with TRBJ1-1; possibly TRBD1 for D (6 bases). The CDR3 has 15 residues. Germline assignment: CDR1 SGHDT and CDR2 YYEEEE. Between the trimmed V and J ends, which lost 2 bases and 1 base, there was a span of 12 bases. Here the CDR3 reads CASSLTGTKNTEAFF. For the CDR3, the DNA is TGTGCCAGCAGCTTAACCGGGACAAAGAACACTGAAGCTTTCTTT.

The genes are TRBV3-1 (or the pseudogene TRBV3-2) and TRBJ2-7, with D tentatively TRBD2 (7 bases). Germline assignment: CDR1 LGHDT and CDR2 YNNKEL (reference sequence). V was shortened by 1 base and J by 4 bases, with 11 bases between the two germline ends. The CDR3 loop spans 14 amino acids. DNA for the CDR3: TGTGCCAGCAGCCAAGGCGGGGGCCTATACGAGCAGTACTTC. Its protein product is CASSQGGGLYEQYF.

For this clone: The same CDR3 also results from other DNA sequences found in this sample. The V gene is TRBV29-1, the J gene TRBJ1-1; the match to TRBD1 covers 7 bases. The CDR3 runs 12 residues. The junction had 4 bases not matched to a gene; V was cut back by 7 bases and J by 2 bases. The germline CDR1 and CDR2 sequences are SQVTM and ANQGSEA. CDR3 sequence: CSAGQVNTEAFF. In nucleotides, the CDR3 is TGCAGCGCTGGACAGGTTAACACTGAAGCTTTCTTT.

The rearrangement links TRBV27 to TRBJ1-2; D is unclear. V was trimmed by 6 bases and J by 0 bases, leaving 14 bases between them. The CDR3 runs 15 residues. CDR1 and CDR2 (germline): MNHEY, SMNVEV (reference sequence). The CDR3 nucleotides read TGTGCCAGCAGGTCTGAGGAGCAAGCTAACTATGGCTACACCTTC. The encoded protein is CASRSEEQANYGYTF.

As concerns this clone: The same CDR3 is also encoded by other DNA sequences in this sample. This chain connects TRBV7-3 to TRBJ2-7; TRBD2 might be the D (6 bases). The germline V and J ends were trimmed by 1 base and 4 bases, with 8 bases remaining between them. The germline V gene has CDR1 SGHTA and CDR2 FQGTGA. The CDR3 has 13 amino acids. CDR3 sequence: CASSLNRGYEQYF. The CDR3 DNA follows: TGTGCCAGCAGCTTAAATCGGGGGTACGAGCAGTACTTC.

Ten or more counts support this clone. The gene calls are TRBV6-5 and TRBJ1-1; no clear D gene. From germline, CDR1 is MNHEY and CDR2 SVGAGI. The CDR3 has 15 residues. Trimming cost V 7 bases and J 1 base, with 16 bases left between them. The DNA of the CDR3 is TGTGCCAGCACCCATTATGTGGAGGGGAACACTGAAGCTTTCTTT. Protein: CASTHYVEGNTEAFF.

J is TRBJ1-2 and V is TRBV10-3, with 7 bases aligning to TRBD1. Germline V gene sequence: CDR1 ENHRY, CDR2 SYGVKD. This CDR3 spans 14 amino acids. Trimming at V came to 7 bases and at J to 8 bases, leaving 13 bases not matched to a gene. CDR3 nucleotide sequence: TGTGCCATCACCGCATTCACAGACAGGGACGGCTACACCTTC. Protein: CAITAFTDRDGYTF.

The rearrangement links TRBV5-1 to TRBJ1-4; D possibly corresponds to TRBD1 (5 bases). Germline V CDR1 and CDR2: SGHRS, YFSETQ. V dropped 1 base and J dropped 3 bases, with 13 bases sitting between them. The length of the CDR3 is 16 residues. The CDR3 DNA reads TGCGCCAGCAGCTTGAACAGGAAGGCGGCTAATGAAAAACTGTTTTTT. Its translation: CASSLNRKAANEKLFF.

The J gene is TRBJ2-7, the V gene TRBV29-1, with D possibly matching TRBD1 (6 bases). The CDR3 has 13 residues. V shed 4 bases and J shed 4 bases, with 14 bases lying between them. The germline V gene has CDR1 SQVTM and CDR2 ANQGSEA. The CDR3 is CSVVVGAIYEQYF. The CDR3 DNA reads TGCAGCGTTGTTGTGGGGGCCATATACGAGCAGTACTTC.

V is TRBV30 and J is TRBJ1-2, with 8 bases matching TRBD1. The CDR3 is made up of 14 amino acids. V was clipped by 4 bases and J by 4 bases; unmatched bases: 8. Germline values: CDR1 GTSNPN, CDR2 SVGIG (reference sequence). CDR3 residues: CAWTEQGAIYGYTF. In nucleotides, the CDR3 is TGTGCCTGGACCGAGCAGGGGGCCATCTATGGCTACACCTTC.

The chain combines TRBV13 with TRBJ1-1; tentatively, D is TRBD1 (6 bases). CDR1 is PRHDT and CDR2 is FYEKMQ in the germline V gene (reference sequence). The CDR3 is made up of 12 amino acids. Between the trimmed V and J ends, which lost 10 bases and 2 bases, there was a span of 11 bases. The CDR3 nucleotides read TGTGCCACGGGAGGGGGTAACACTGAAGCTTTCTTT. This gives the protein CATGGGNTEAFF.

This chain links TRBV6-5 with TRBJ1-2; 7 bases line up with TRBD1. V lost 5 bases and J lost 7; bases outside the gene matches: 13. Germline V lookup: CDR1 MNHEY, CDR2 SVGAGI. The CDR3 runs 15 residues. For the CDR3, the DNA is TGTGCCAGCAGTCGACCCGAGACAGGGAAGGCTGGCTACACCTTC. Encoded protein: CASSRPETGKAGYTF.

V is TRBV27 and J is TRBJ2-1; 9 bases line up with TRBD2. With 3 bases clipped from V and 4 bases from J, the junction kept 4 bases outside the gene matches. This CDR3 comprises 15 residues. Germline CDR1 MNHEY, CDR2 SMNVEV (reference sequence). In nucleotides, the CDR3 is TGTGCCAGCAGTTTGGATAGCGGGGGATACAATGAGCAGTTCTTC. It translates to CASSLDSGGYNEQFF.

This clone has only one observation. This chain connects TRBV10-3 to TRBJ2-2; D not certain. The CDR3 runs 13 residues. Germline assignment: CDR1 ENHRY and CDR2 SYGVKD. Trimming removed 2 bases at V and 7 bases at J, with 8 bases between. The CDR3 nucleotides read TGTGCCATCAGTGAGGTCTCGGGCGGGGAGCTGTTTTTT. This sequence encodes CAISEVSGGELFF.

CDR3 sequence: CASSPPAVTDTQYF. CDR3 nucleotide sequence: TGTGCCAGCTCACCACCAGCCGTCACAGATACGCAGTATTTT. The chain has TRBV18 and TRBJ2-3, with no clear D. Germline CDR1 KGHSH, CDR2 LQKENI. The V end was cut by 0 bases, the J end by 2 bases, with 6 bases between. The CDR3 totals 14 residues. The complete variable domain, with remaining parts taken from reference TRBV18 and TRBJ2-3, reads NAGVMQNPRHLVRRRGQEARLRCSPMKGHSHVYWYRQLPEEGLKFMVYLQKENIIDESGMPKERFSAEFPKEGPSILRIQQVVRGDSAAYFCASSPPAVTDTQYFGPGTRLTVL.

This sequence joins TRBV27 and TRBJ2-1; TRBD2 matches 10 bases. Germline V CDR1 and CDR2: MNHEY, SMNVEV (reference sequence). There are 18 residues in the CDR3. J lost 9 bases, V lost 5 bases, and 19 bases had no gene match. CDR3 sequence (DNA): TGTGCCAGCAGTCCCTCCAGGGAGCGGGGGGGCCGGGGCCCTGAGCAGTTCTTC. Translated: CASSPSRERGGRGPEQFF.

Points on this clone: Other DNA sequences in this specimen translate into the identical CDR3. The chain employs TRBV28 and TRBJ1-1; D call uncertain. The germline CDR1 and CDR2 sequences are MDHEN and SYDVKM. V was clipped by 1 base and J by 1 base, with 4 bases between them. The length of the CDR3 is 13 residues. CDR3 loop: CASSLSGNTEAFF. CDR3 coding DNA: TGTGCCAGCAGTTTATCAGGGAACACTGAAGCTTTCTTT.

The chain is built from TRBV4-1 and TRBJ1-4, with a possible D match to TRBD1 (6 bases). V shed 0 bases and J shed 5 bases, with 13 bases lying between them. The CDR3 totals 16 residues. Germline V gene data show CDR1 as MGHRA and CDR2 as YSYEKL. The CDR3: CASSQDTGQRNEKLFF. CDR3 in DNA: TGCGCCAGCAGCCAAGATACCGGACAGCGAAATGAAAAACTGTTTTTT.

V and J are TRBV4-3 and TRBJ2-7; 7 bases map to TRBD1. The CDR3 loop spans 17 amino acids. V was pared by 4 bases and J by 0 bases, with 12 bases of the junction left unmatched. The germline gives CDR1 LGHNA, CDR2 YSLEER. The DNA for the CDR3 is TGCGCCAGCAGCCTCTACCTGAAGACAGGGACCTCCTACGAGCAGTACTTC. Translating gives CASSLYLKTGTSYEQYF.

The CDR3 sequence: CAWSGDRDYGYTF. The CDR3 nucleotides are TGTGCCTGGAGTGGGGACAGGGACTATGGCTACACCTTC. V and J are TRBV30 and TRBJ1-2; TRBD1 matches at 9 bases. The CDR3 contains 13 residues. The ends lost 1 base at V and 3 bases at J; junction bases unmatched: 0. From germline, CDR1 is GTSNPN and CDR2 SVGIG (reference sequence).

CDR3 in amino acids: CASSQALLAGDSTDTQYF. Written as DNA, the CDR3 is TGTGCCAGCAGCCAGGCCCTTCTAGCGGGAGACAGCACAGATACGCAGTATTTT. The genes are TRBV4-2 and TRBJ2-3; TRBD2 aligns across 10 bases. The CDR3 runs to 18 residues. Trimming at V came to 3 bases and at J to 0 bases, leaving 9 bases not matched to a gene. CDR1 LGHNA and CDR2 YNFKEQ come from the germline V gene.